One and the same sample provided the 11 T cell receptor beta chains below, sequenced in a study of PD-1 blockade in mismatch repair-deficient tumors. Sequenced by immunoSEQ multiplex PCR; TCRdb stores in-frame clones only, minus some. The data hold under 75,000 clones, with 70% to 90% observed a single time. The sample here was peripheral blood, taken 52 weeks after starting pembrolizumab. The receptors originated from an adult with mismatch repair-deficient cancer.

This chain's CDR3 is CASSSSGRRSYEQYF. CDR3 DNA sequence: TGTGCCAGCAGCAGTAGCGGGAGGAGGTCCTACGAGCAGTACTTC. The V and J genes are TRBV5-4 and TRBJ2-7, with 10 bases lining up with TRBD2. CDR3 length: 15 residues. The trim removed 4 bases at V and 1 base at J, leaving 5 bases unmatched. Germline values: CDR1 SGHNT, CDR2 YYREEE (reference sequence).

The chain is built from TRBV29-1 and TRBJ2-1; D is possibly TRBD1 or TRBD2 (5 bases each). Between the trimmed V and J ends, which lost 6 bases and 4 bases, there was a span of 16 bases. This CDR3 has 14 amino acids. Germline V gives CDR1 SQVTM, CDR2 ANQGSEA. DNA of the CDR3: TGCAGCGTCGAATCCCGGGGCCAATACAATGAGCAGTTCTTC. Encoded protein: CSVESRGQYNEQFF.

Regarding this clone: It is unclear where the CDR3 begins or ends on the DNA, so no DNA is shown, and the CDR3 is as TCRdb lists it. The V and J genes are TRBV6-5 and TRBJ1-2. The CDR3 length is 15 residues, termini included. Germline loops: CDR1 MNHEY, CDR2 SVGAGI. The CDR3 sequence: CASSTSLQVGYGYTF.

The chain uses TRBV30 and TRBJ1-1; D unclear. The germline V and J ends were trimmed by 5 bases and 2 bases, with 12 bases remaining between them. CDR3 length equals 13 residues. Germline V gene lookup returns CDR1 GTSNPN and CDR2 SVGIG (reference sequence). CDR3 residues: CAWVTAFNTEAFF. DNA for the CDR3: TGTGCCTGGGTTACAGCCTTCAACACTGAAGCTTTCTTT. The whole variable domain, remainder taken from reference TRBV30 and TRBJ1-1, is SQTIHQWPATLVQPVGSPLSLECTVEGTSNPNLYWYRQAAGRGLQLLFYSVGIGQISSEVPQNLSASRPQDRQFILSSKKLLLSDSGFYLCAWVTAFNTEAFFGQGTRLTVV.

The chain recombines TRBV5-1 with TRBJ2-7; D remains unclear. Trimming left V 0 bases short and J 3 bases short, with 7 bases between. Germline V lookup: CDR1 SGHRS, CDR2 YFSETQ. The CDR3 loop spans 13 amino acids. CDR3 DNA: TGCGCCAGCAGCTTGGTAGGCGTCTACGAGCAGTACTTC. It encodes CASSLVGVYEQYF.

V usage is TRBV4-3 and J usage is TRBJ2-2, with D possibly being TRBD1 (5 bases). CDR1 and CDR2 (germline): LGHNA, YSLEER. The CDR3 extends over 15 amino acids. V lost 4 bases and J 4 bases, leaving 13 bases between the germline ends. The CDR3 loop is CASSPLLQGTGELFF. The CDR3 DNA is TGCGCCAGCAGCCCACTCTTGCAGGGCACCGGGGAGCTGTTTTTT.

The chain carries TRBV5-1 and TRBJ1-4, with D unresolved. The germline V gene has CDR1 SGHRS and CDR2 YFSETQ. V was trimmed by 0 bases and J by 5 bases, leaving 8 bases between them. The CDR3 contains 14 residues. CDR3 sequence (DNA): TGCGCCAGCAGCTTGGGTGGCAGGAATGAAAAACTGTTTTTT. Translating gives CASSLGGRNEKLFF.

The chain uses TRBV29-1 and TRBJ1-2; TRBD1 might be the D (6 bases). The CDR3 loop spans 11 amino acids. The germline V and J ends were trimmed by 4 bases and 8 bases, with 11 bases remaining between them. CDR1 and CDR2 from the germline V gene are SQVTM and ANQGSEA. CDR3 region: CSVAGDEGYTF. DNA of the CDR3: TGCAGCGTTGCAGGGGACGAGGGCTACACCTTC.

The J gene is TRBJ2-6, the V gene TRBV5-1, with D possibly matching TRBD1 (6 bases). Germline V gene lookup returns CDR1 SGHRS and CDR2 YFSETQ. Trimming shortened V by 0 bases and J by 0 bases, and 13 bases separated the two germline ends. This CDR3 region has 18 residues. In DNA form, the CDR3 reads TGCGCCAGCAGCTTGGTTCAGGGGCCCCCCTCTGGGGCCAACGTCCTGACTTTC. It encodes CASSLVQGPPSGANVLTF.

V and J are TRBV28 and TRBJ1-4; a weak D match, TRBD1 (5 bases). This CDR3 is 18 amino acids long. The V gene's germline CDR1 is MDHEN and CDR2 SYDVKM. Trimming removed 4 bases from V and 8 bases from J, with 26 bases in between. This CDR3 is CASSSWDSQNWSGEKLFF. CDR3 sequence (DNA): TGTGCCAGCAGTTCTTGGGACTCCCAAAATTGGTCAGGGGAAAAACTGTTTTTT.

The CDR3 sequence is CASSPTQRGTQPQHF. CDR3 DNA sequence: TGTGCCAGTAGTCCCACCCAGCGTGGGACTCAGCCCCAGCATTTT. The genes are TRBV19 and TRBJ1-5; TRBD1 might be the D (5 bases). CDR1 LNHDA and CDR2 SQIVND come from the germline V gene (reference sequence). Trimming stripped 5 bases from V and 6 bases from J, with 17 bases between. This CDR3 has 15 residues.